These 6 T cell receptor beta chains were sequenced from one sample in a study of T cell repertoires in cytomegalovirus infection. TCRdb reprocessed the reads with MiXCR, giving one entry per CDR3 protein. Seen here are about 310,000 distinct CDR3 sequences, around 25% observed once, and the top ten hold about 14%. Antigen specificity for these receptors is unknown. This specimen consisted of cultured PBMCs, obtained from culture after CMV antigen stimulation. These receptor sequences come from a human donor in good health (CMV status not recorded). Some clones in this sample may be carry-over from other donors' samples.

This clonotype was recorded a few times. The chain joins TRBV28 to TRBJ2-5; the D is unclear. Germline CDR1 and CDR2: MDHEN and SYDVKM. V gave up 4 bases and J gave up 2 bases, with 14 bases separating them. CDR3 length: 15 amino acids. The DNA of the CDR3 is TGTGCCAGCAGTTCCCCGAAGGTGGAACAAGAGACCCAGTACTTC. Translating it yields CASSSPKVEQETQYF.

At least ten counts were recorded for this clonotype. V and J are TRBV7-2 and TRBJ1-4; D is undetermined. V lost 5 bases and J 12 bases, leaving 19 bases between the germline ends. The V gene's germline CDR1 is SGHTA and CDR2 FQGNSA. This CDR3 spans 14 amino acids. CDR3 loop: CASSPSGPGKELFF. CDR3 nucleotide sequence: TGTGCCAGCAGCCCCAGTGGGCCCGGGAAAGAACTGTTTTTT.

This rearrangement joins TRBV7-2 to TRBJ2-1; the D gene is possibly TRBD1 (6 bases). CDR1 is SGHTA, CDR2 FQGNSA, per germline. V was pared by 2 bases and J by 7 bases, with 18 bases between. CDR3 length: 16 residues. The chain's CDR3 is CASSLSGQQEWNEQFF. The CDR3 region has the DNA TGTGCCAGCAGCTTATCCGGACAGCAGGAGTGGAATGAGCAGTTCTTC.

The chain combines TRBV7-2 with TRBJ2-4, with 10 bases identical to TRBD2. Germline CDR1 SGHTA, CDR2 FQGNSA. This CDR3 spans 19 amino acids. V shed 3 bases, J shed 3 bases, and the junction held 14 bases outside the gene matches. The CDR3 bases are TGTGCCAGCAGCTTCAAGACTAGCGGGTACTCCCTCGGCAAAAACATTCAGTACTTC. Translated: CASSFKTSGYSLGKNIQYF.

Only a few counts were recorded for this clonotype. The gene calls are TRBV7-3 and TRBJ1-4; D is possibly TRBD1 (5 bases). The CDR3 runs 13 residues. The V and J ends lost 5 bases and 7 bases respectively, with 11 bases between them. From germline, CDR1 is SGHTA and CDR2 FQGTGA. CDR3 region: CASSRRGGEKLFF. CDR3 coding DNA: TGTGCCAGCAGCCGACGGGGGGGTGAAAAACTGTTTTTT.

This rearrangement joins TRBV4-1 to TRBJ2-3; unclear D gene. V dropped 3 bases and J dropped 1 base, with 23 bases sitting between them. This CDR3 has 19 amino acids. CDR1 and CDR2 (germline): MGHRA, YSYEKL. The CDR3 DNA is TGCGCCAGCAGCCATAGTACAACTTCCACAGACATAGGCACAGATACGCAGTATTTT. As protein: CASSHSTTSTDIGTDTQYF.